Following are 4 T cell receptor beta chains from one sample sequenced in a study of blood T cell repertoires in COVID-19 (TCRdb year 2020). Library construction relied on the immunoSEQ multiplex PCR assay. The immuneACCESS repertoire file appears here via TCRdb, limited to in-frame rearrangements. These files lack a portion of the clones; in checked studies, under half of the deficit traces to unresolved V genes, and the cause of the others is not known. This sample comprises about 210,000 clones, roughly 80% of them detected only once. Of the sample, approximately 5% falls within the top ten clones. The source material was peripheral blood. Receptors originate from a woman between 65 and 79 years old with COVID-19, enrolled during active disease.

The chain is built from TRBV11-2 and TRBJ1-5; perhaps TRBD1 as D (5 bases). V was shortened by 1 base and J by 7 bases, with 14 bases between the two germline ends. Per germline, CDR1 SGHAT and CDR2 FQNNGV. There are 15 residues in the CDR3. CDR3 in DNA: TGTGCCAGCAGCTTAGGTGGGGACGGGGGACAGCCCCAGCATTTT. This codes for CASSLGGDGGQPQHF.

This clone showed up many times. The gene calls are TRBV15 and TRBJ1-2; 7 bases fit TRBD1. This CDR3 has 14 amino acids. V was clipped by 8 bases and J by 3 bases; unmatched bases: 9. The germline gives CDR1 LNHNV, CDR2 YYDKDF (reference sequence). The CDR3 DNA is TGTGCCACCGGAAGAGACAGGGAGGACTATGGCTACACCTTC. Translated: CATGRDREDYGYTF.

The rearrangement links TRBV13 to TRBJ2-5, with 14 bases identical to TRBD2. The CDR3 totals 16 residues. CDR1 and CDR2 (germline): PRHDT, FYEKMQ (reference sequence). The trim removed 5 bases at V and 4 bases at J, leaving 6 bases unmatched. CDR3: CASSQGLAGGGETQYF. CDR3 bases: TGTGCCAGCAGCCAAGGACTAGCGGGAGGCGGAGAGACCCAGTACTTC.

The rearrangement links TRBV11-2 to TRBJ1-6; TRBD1 matches at 7 bases. J was trimmed by 7 bases and V by 5 bases; bases with no gene match: 2. The CDR3 loop spans 13 amino acids. In germline, CDR1 is SGHAT, CDR2 FQNNGV. CDR3 nucleotide sequence: TGTGCCAGCAGCCTACAGGGGAATTCACCCCTCCACTTT. It encodes CASSLQGNSPLHF.